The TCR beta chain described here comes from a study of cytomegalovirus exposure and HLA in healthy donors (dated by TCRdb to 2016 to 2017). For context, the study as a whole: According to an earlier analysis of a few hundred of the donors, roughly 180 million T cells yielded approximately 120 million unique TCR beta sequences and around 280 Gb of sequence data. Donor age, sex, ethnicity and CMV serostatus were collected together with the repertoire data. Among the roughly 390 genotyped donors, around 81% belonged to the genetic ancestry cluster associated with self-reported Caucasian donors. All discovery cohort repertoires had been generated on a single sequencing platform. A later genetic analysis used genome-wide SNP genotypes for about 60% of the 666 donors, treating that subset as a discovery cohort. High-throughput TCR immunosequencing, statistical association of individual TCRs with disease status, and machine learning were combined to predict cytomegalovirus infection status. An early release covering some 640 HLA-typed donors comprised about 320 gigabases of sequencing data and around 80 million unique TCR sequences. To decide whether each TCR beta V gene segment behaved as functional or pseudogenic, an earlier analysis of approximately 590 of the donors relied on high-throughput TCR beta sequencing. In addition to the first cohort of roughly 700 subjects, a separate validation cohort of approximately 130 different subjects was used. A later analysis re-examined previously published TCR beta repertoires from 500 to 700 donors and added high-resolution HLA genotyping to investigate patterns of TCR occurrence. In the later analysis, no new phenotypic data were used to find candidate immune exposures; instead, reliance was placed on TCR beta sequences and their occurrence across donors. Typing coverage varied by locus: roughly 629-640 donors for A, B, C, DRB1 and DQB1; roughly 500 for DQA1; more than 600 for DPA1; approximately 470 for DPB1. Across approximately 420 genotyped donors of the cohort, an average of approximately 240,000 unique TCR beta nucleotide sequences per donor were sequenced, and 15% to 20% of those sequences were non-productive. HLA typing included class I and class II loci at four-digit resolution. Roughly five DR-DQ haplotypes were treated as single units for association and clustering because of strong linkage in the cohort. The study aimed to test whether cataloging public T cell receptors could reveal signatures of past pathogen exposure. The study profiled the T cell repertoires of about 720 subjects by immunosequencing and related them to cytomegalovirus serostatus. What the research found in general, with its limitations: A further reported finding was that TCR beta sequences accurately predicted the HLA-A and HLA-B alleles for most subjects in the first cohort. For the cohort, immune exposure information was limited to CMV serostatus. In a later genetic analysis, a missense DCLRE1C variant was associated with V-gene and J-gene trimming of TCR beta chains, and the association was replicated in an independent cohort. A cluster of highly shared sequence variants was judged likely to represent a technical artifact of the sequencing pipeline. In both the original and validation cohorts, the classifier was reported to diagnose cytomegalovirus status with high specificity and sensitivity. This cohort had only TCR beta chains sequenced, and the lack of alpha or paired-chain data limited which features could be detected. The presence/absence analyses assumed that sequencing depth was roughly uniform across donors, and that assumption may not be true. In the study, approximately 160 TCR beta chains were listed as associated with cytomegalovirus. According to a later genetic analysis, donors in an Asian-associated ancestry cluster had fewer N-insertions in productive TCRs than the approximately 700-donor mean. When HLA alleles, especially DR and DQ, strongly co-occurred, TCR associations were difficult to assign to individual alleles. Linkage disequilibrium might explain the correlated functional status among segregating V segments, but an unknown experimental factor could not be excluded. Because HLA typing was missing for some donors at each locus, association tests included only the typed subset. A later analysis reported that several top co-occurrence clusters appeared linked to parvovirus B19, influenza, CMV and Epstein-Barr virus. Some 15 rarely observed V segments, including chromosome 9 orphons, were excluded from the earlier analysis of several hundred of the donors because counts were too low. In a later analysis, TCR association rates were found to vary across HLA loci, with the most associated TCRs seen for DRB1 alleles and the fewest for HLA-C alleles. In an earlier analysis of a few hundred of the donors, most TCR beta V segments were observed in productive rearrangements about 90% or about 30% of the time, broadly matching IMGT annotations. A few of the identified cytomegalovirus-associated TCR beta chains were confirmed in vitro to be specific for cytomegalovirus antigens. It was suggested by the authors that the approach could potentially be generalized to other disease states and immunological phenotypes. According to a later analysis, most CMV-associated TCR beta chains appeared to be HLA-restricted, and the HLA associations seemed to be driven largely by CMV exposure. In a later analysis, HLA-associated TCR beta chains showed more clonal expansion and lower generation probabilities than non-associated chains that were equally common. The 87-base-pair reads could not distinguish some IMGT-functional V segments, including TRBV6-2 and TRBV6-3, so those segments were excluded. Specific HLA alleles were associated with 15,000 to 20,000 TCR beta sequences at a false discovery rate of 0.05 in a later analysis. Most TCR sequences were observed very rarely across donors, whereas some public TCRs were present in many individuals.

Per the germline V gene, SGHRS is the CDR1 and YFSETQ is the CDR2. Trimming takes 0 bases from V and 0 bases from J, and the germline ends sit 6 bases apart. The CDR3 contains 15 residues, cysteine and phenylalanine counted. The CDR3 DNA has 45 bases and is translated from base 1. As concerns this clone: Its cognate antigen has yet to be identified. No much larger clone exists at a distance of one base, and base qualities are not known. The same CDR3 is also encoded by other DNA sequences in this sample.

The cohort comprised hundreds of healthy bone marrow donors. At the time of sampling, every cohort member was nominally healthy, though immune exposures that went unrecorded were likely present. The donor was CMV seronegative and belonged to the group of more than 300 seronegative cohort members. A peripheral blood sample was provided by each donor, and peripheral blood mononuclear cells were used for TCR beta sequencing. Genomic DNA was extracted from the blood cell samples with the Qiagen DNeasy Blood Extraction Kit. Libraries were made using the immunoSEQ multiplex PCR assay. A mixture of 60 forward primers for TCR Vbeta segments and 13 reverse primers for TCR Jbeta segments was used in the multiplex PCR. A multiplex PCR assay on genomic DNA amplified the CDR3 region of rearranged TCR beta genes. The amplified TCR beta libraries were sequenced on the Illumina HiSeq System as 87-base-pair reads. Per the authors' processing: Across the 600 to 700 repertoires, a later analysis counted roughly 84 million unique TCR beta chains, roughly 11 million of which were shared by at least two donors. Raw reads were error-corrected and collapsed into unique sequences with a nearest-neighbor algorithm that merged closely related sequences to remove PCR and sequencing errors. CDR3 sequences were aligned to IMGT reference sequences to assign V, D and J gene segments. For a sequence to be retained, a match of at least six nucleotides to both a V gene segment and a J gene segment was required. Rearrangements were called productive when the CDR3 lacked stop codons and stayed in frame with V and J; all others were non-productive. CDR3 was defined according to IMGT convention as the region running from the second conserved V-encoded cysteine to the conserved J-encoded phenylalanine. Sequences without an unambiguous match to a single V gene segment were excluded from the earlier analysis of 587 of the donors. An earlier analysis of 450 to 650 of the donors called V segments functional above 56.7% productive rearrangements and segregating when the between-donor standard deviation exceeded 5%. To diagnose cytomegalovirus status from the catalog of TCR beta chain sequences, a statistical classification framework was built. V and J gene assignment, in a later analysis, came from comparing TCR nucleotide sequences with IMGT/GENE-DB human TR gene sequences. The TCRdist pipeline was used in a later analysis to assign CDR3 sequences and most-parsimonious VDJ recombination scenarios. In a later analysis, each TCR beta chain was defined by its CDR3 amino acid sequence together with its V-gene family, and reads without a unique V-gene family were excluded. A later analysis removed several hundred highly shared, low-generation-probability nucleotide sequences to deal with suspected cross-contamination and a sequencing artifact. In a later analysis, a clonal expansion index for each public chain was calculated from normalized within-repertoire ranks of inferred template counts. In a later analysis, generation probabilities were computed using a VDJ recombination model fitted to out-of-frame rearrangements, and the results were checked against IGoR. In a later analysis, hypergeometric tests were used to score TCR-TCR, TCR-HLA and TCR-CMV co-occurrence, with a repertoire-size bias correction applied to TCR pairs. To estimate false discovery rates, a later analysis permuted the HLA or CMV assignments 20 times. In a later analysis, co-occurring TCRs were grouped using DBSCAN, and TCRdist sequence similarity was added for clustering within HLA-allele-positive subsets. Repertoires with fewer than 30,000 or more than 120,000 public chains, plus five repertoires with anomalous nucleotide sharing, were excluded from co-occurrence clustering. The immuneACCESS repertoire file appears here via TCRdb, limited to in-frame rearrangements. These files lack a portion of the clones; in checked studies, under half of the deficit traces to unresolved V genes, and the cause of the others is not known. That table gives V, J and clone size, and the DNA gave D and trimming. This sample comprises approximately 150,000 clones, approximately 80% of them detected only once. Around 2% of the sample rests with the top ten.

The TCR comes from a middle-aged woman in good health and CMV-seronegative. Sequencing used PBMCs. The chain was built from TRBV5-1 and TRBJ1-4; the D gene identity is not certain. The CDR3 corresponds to CASSLAGATNEKLFF. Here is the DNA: TGCGCCAGCAGCTTGGCAGGTGCAACTAATGAAAAACTGTTTTTT. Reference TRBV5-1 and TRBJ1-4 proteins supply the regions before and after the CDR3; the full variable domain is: KAGVTQTPRYLIKTRGQQVTLSCSPISGHRSVSWYQQTPGQGLQFLFEYFSETQRNKGNFPGRFSGRQFSNSRSEMNVSTLELGDSALYLCASSLAGATNEKLFFGSGTQLSVL.